These 25 T cell receptor beta chains came from one sample sequenced in a study of brain T cells in children with intractable seizures. Time point indicated: blood from clinic visit 5 months post-surgery; TSC patient then seizure free. Produced via immunoSEQ multiplex PCR; TCRdb's table is partial and in-frame only. The data hold 340,000 or so clones, with about 93% observed a single time. Sequencing was performed on peripheral blood, taken 4 to 5 months after surgery. The receptors here all came from a boy under two years old with tuberous sclerosis and intractable seizures.

J is TRBJ2-3 and V is TRBV3-1 (or the pseudogene TRBV3-2); maybe TRBD2 (6 bases). V lost 0 bases, J lost 2 bases, and 9 bases lay in between. Germline V gene lookup returns CDR1 LGHDT and CDR2 YNNKEL (reference sequence). The CDR3 covers 15 residues. The CDR3 nucleotides are TGTGCCAGCAGCCAAGAGGGGGACTTCACAGATACGCAGTATTTT. Protein sequence: CASSQEGDFTDTQYF.

The J gene is TRBJ2-7, the V gene TRBV19; D not certain. V was shortened by 1 base and J by 0 bases, with 13 bases between the two germline ends. The CDR3 runs 16 residues. Germline values: CDR1 LNHDA, CDR2 SQIVND (reference sequence). For the CDR3, the DNA is TGTGCCAGTAGTATAGGTGGCCCCTGGAGCTCCTACGAGCAGTACTTC. As protein: CASSIGGPWSSYEQYF.

The chain has TRBV7-2 and TRBJ2-1; possible D gene TRBD1, 6 bases. Trimming left V 3 bases short and J 4 bases short, with 16 bases between. Germline loops: CDR1 SGHTA, CDR2 FQGNSA. CDR3 length equals 16 residues. CDR3 residues: CASSLTTGSSYNEQFF. The CDR3 DNA follows: TGTGCCAGCAGCTTGACGACAGGTTCTAGTTACAATGAGCAGTTCTTC.

The chain joins TRBV3-1 (or the pseudogene TRBV3-2) to TRBJ2-1, with D perhaps matching TRBD2 (6 bases). There are 12 residues in the CDR3. V lost 4 bases and J 14 bases, leaving 15 bases between the germline ends. CDR1 is LGHDT and CDR2 is YNNKEL in the germline V gene (reference sequence). In DNA, the CDR3 is TGTGCCAGCAGCCCCAATTCGGGAGAAGAGTTCTTC. This codes for CASSPNSGEEFF.

This chain uses TRBV29-1 with TRBJ1-1; D uncertain. V lost 6 bases and J 1 base, leaving 15 bases between the germline ends. CDR1 SQVTM and CDR2 ANQGSEA come from the germline V gene. The CDR3 consists of 14 residues. The CDR3 sequence is CSVQRRLWNTEAFF. CDR3 sequence (DNA): TGCAGCGTCCAGAGGAGACTGTGGAACACTGAAGCTTTCTTT. Filled out from reference TRBV29-1 and TRBJ1-1, the complete variable domain reads SAVISQKPSRDICQRGTSLTIQCQVDSQVTMMFWYRQQPGQSLTLIATANQGSEATYESGFVIDKFPISRPNLTFSTLTVSNMSPEDSSIYLCSVQRRLWNTEAFFGQGTRLTVV.

V usage is TRBV27 and J usage is TRBJ2-1, with 9 bases identical to TRBD2. The CDR3 has 13 residues. The germline CDR1 and CDR2 sequences are MNHEY and SMNVEV (reference sequence). J was trimmed by 7 bases and V by 7 bases; bases with no gene match: 5. The CDR3 DNA reads as TGTGCCAGCACGGCGGGAGGGAGGAATGAGCAGTTCTTC. This encodes CASTAGGRNEQFF.

The chain is built from TRBV5-1 and TRBJ2-2; no firm D call. V was pared by 2 bases and J by 7 bases, with 6 bases between. Germline V gene sequence: CDR1 SGHRS, CDR2 YFSETQ. This CDR3 has 12 amino acids. CDR3 in amino acids: CASSLSVGELFF. The CDR3 DNA follows: TGCGCCAGCAGCTTAAGTGTCGGGGAGCTGTTTTTT. Full variable domain (outside the CDR3, taken from reference TRBV5-1 and TRBJ2-2): KAGVTQTPRYLIKTRGQQVTLSCSPISGHRSVSWYQQTPGQGLQFLFEYFSETQRNKGNFPGRFSGRQFSNSRSEMNVSTLELGDSALYLCASSLSVGELFFGEGSRLTVL.

This chain connects TRBV6-5 to TRBJ1-6; a weak D match, TRBD1 (6 bases). The V and J ends lost 1 base and 10 bases respectively, with 11 bases between them. Looked up from germline, CDR1 is MNHEY and CDR2 is SVGAGI. This CDR3 is 14 amino acids long. The CDR3 here is CASSYWRGESPLHF. CDR3 bases: TGTGCCAGCAGTTACTGGAGGGGGGAATCACCCCTCCACTTT.

This clone has only one observation. The V gene is TRBV7-3, the J gene TRBJ2-3; TRBD2 aligns across 8 bases. The CDR3 is 13 residues long. The V segment lost 6 bases and the J segment 3 bases; nucleotides outside the gene matches: 2. Looked up from germline, CDR1 is SGHTA and CDR2 is FQGTGA. CDR3 nucleotide sequence: TGTGCCAGCAGGTCGGGAGGGACAGATACGCAGTATTTT. This gives the protein CASRSGGTDTQYF.

In this sample, this clone turned up once. The chain uses TRBV28 and TRBJ2-1; a possible D gene is TRBD2 (5 bases). Germline CDR1 is MDHEN and CDR2 is SYDVKM. This CDR3 has 15 residues. Deletions cut 7 bases from V and 8 bases from J, with 21 bases between. The CDR3 reads CASTLLEGRVDEQFF. The CDR3 DNA reads TGTGCCAGCACCCTACTAGAGGGCCGGGTAGATGAGCAGTTCTTC.

V gene TRBV10-1 combines with J gene TRBJ1-6; D not resolved. From germline, CDR1 is WNHNN and CDR2 SYGVQD (reference sequence). This CDR3 region has 13 residues. Between the trimmed V and J ends, which lost 10 bases and 7 bases, there was a span of 14 bases. In DNA form, the CDR3 reads TGCGCCACCCAAAGGGAATTCAATTCACCCCTCCACTTT. This translates into CATQREFNSPLHF.

This rearrangement joins TRBV5-1 to TRBJ2-7, with 8 bases that match TRBD2. Trimming took 1 base from V and 2 from J; bases not matched to a gene: 5. Germline V CDR1 and CDR2: SGHRS, YFSETQ. This CDR3 region has 15 residues. The chain's CDR3 is CASSLRSGTTYEQYF. The DNA for the CDR3 is TGCGCCAGCAGCTTGCGTAGCGGGACGACCTACGAGCAGTACTTC.

The J gene is TRBJ2-1, the V gene TRBV4-1; 15 positions match TRBD2. The CDR3 covers 17 residues. Germline CDR1 and CDR2: MGHRA and YSYEKL. V lost 1 base and J lost 4; bases outside the gene matches: 2. For the CDR3, the DNA is TGCGCCAGCAGCCAAGGGACTAGCGGGAGGGCTTACAATGAGCAGTTCTTC. It codes for CASSQGTSGRAYNEQFF.

This rearrangement joins TRBV4-1 to TRBJ1-2; D possibly corresponds to TRBD1 (6 bases). CDR1 is MGHRA and CDR2 is YSYEKL in the germline V gene. CDR3 length equals 13 residues. The V gene lost 3 bases and the J gene lost 4 bases, with 9 bases spanning the gap. The DNA of the CDR3 is TGCGCCAGCAGCCATCCAGGGGTCTATGGCTACACCTTC. It yields the protein CASSHPGVYGYTF.

The V gene is TRBV27, the J gene TRBJ1-2; D unresolved. The length of the CDR3 is 12 residues. The germline V gene has CDR1 MNHEY and CDR2 SMNVEV (reference sequence). V shed 5 bases and J shed 7 bases, with 11 bases lying between them. CDR3 nucleotide sequence: TGTGCCAGCAGTGGGAGGGCTGCTGGCTACACCTTC. This codes for CASSGRAAGYTF.

This clone has just one count. The gene calls are TRBV29-1 and TRBJ2-4, with no clear D. Per germline, CDR1 SQVTM and CDR2 ANQGSEA. V was shortened by 7 bases and J by 3 bases, with 16 bases between the two germline ends. The CDR3 is 14 residues long. CDR3: CSATSYSIKNIQYF. The DNA for the CDR3 is TGCAGCGCTACGAGCTACAGCATCAAAAACATTCAGTACTTC.

This chain's CDR3 is CASSLIGERRYEQYF. The DNA of the CDR3 is TGCGCCAGCAGCTTGATTGGGGAAAGACGATACGAGCAGTACTTC. This rearrangement joins TRBV5-1 to TRBJ2-7; D is unresolved. The CDR3 loop spans 15 amino acids. CDR1 and CDR2 from the germline V gene are SGHRS and YFSETQ. V lost 1 base, J lost 4 bases, and 15 bases lay in between.

The chain recombines TRBV9 with TRBJ1-3; D unclear. The CDR3 is 13 residues long. V was pared by 4 bases and J by 0 bases, with 5 bases between. CDR1 and CDR2 (germline): SGDLS, YYNGEE. DNA for the CDR3: TGTGCCAGCAGCATAGACTCTGGAAACACCATATATTTT. As protein: CASSIDSGNTIYF.

The rearrangement links TRBV10-3 to TRBJ2-1, with 7 bases matching TRBD2. The length of the CDR3 is 15 residues. Looked up from germline, CDR1 is ENHRY and CDR2 is SYGVKD. Trimming removed 3 bases from V and 3 bases from J; junction bases left unmatched: 5. The CDR3 coding sequence is TGTGCCATCAGTGAAACGGGCGGGAGCTACAATGAGCAGTTCTTC. Translation gives CAISETGGSYNEQFF.

The sample holds one count of this clone. This chain links TRBV7-9 with TRBJ2-7, with 7 bases matching TRBD2. V was clipped by 5 bases and J by 7 bases; unmatched bases: 14. Germline V lookup: CDR1 SEHNR, CDR2 FQNEAQ (reference sequence). The CDR3 length is 15 residues. CDR3 loop: CASSLKTSPSGEQYF. In DNA, the CDR3 is TGTGCCAGCAGCCTAAAGACTAGCCCCTCGGGTGAGCAGTACTTC.

The CDR3: CASSEQVGWTGEQYF. CDR3 bases: TGCGCCAGCAGTGAACAAGTGGGCTGGACCGGGGAGCAGTACTTC. The chain combines TRBV10-2 with TRBJ2-7; no firm D call. The CDR3 has 15 amino acids. From germline, CDR1 is WSHSY and CDR2 SAAADI. The V end was cut by 3 bases, the J end by 7 bases, with 19 bases between.

The chain recombines TRBV7-6 with TRBJ1-3; D unresolved. V lost 6 bases to trimming and J lost 0 bases, with 9 bases between them. The length of the CDR3 is 14 residues. CDR1 and CDR2 (germline): SGHVS, FNYEAQ. CDR3 sequence: CASRGISSGNTIYF. As DNA, the CDR3 is TGTGCCAGCAGGGGGATAAGCTCTGGAAACACCATATATTTT.

V and J are TRBV13 and TRBJ1-4; D is undetermined. Germline assignment: CDR1 PRHDT and CDR2 FYEKMQ (reference sequence). This CDR3 has 14 residues. Between the trimmed V and J ends, which lost 3 bases and 8 bases, there was a span of 13 bases. CDR3 loop: CASSLSLRREKLFF. The CDR3 nucleotides are TGTGCCAGCAGCTTGAGTCTCCGACGGGAAAAACTGTTTTTT. The whole variable domain, filled in from reference TRBV13 and TRBJ1-4, reads AAGVIQSPRHLIKEKRETATLKCYPIPRHDTVYWYQQGPGQDPQFLISFYEKMQSDKGSIPDRFSAQQFSDYHSELNMSSLELGDSALYFCASSLSLRREKLFFGSGTQLSVL.

J is TRBJ2-5 and V is TRBV30, with TRBD2 matching 7 bases. With V trimmed by 4 bases and J by 4 bases, 12 bases remained unmatched. The CDR3 sequence is 15 residues long. Germline V gene sequence: CDR1 GTSNPN, CDR2 SVGIG (reference sequence). CDR3 nucleotides: TGTGCCTGGACTGAAGGGACTACGAGGTTAGAGACCCAGTACTTC. Encoded protein: CAWTEGTTRLETQYF.

The chain combines TRBV25-1 with TRBJ2-7, with D possibly matching TRBD2 (6 bases). This CDR3 region has 15 residues. V was pared by 5 bases and J by 0 bases, with 14 bases between. Germline-derived CDR1 and CDR2 are MGHDK and SYGVNS. CDR3 region: CASSTSGTYSYEQYF. DNA of the CDR3: TGTGCCAGCAGTACCTCCGGGACTTACTCCTACGAGCAGTACTTC.